This section outlines one TCR beta chain sequence together with its context. Its antigen remains unknown. With 0 bases clipped from V and 0 bases from J, the junction kept 6 bases outside the gene matches. Germline loops: CDR1 LGHNA, CDR2 YSLEER. The CDR3 contains 17 residues. cDNA molecules carried unique molecular identifiers, and template switching added a universal primer site. MiXCR, applied by TCRdb to the 5' RACE reads, yields one record per CDR3 protein. The sample consists of 350,000 to 450,000 distinct CDR3 sequences, approximately 18% of them appearing once. This entry comes from a study of identical twins. Findings and caveats of the study: Memory repertoires showed no such pattern, whereas abundant cord blood beta clonotypes carried fewer insertions. With beta out-of-frame sequences, excess sharing by twins was weaker. Twins shared out-of-frame alpha sequences with excess low generation probability.

The chain couples TRBV4-3 to TRBJ2-7; 9 nucleotides align to TRBD1. The material sequenced was naive T cells sorted from blood. This receptor was taken from a middle-aged man in good health. The DNA of the CDR3 is TGCGCCAGCAGCCAAGAAGACAGGGGGGCCCTCTCCTACGAGCAGTACTTC. It codes for CASSQEDRGALSYEQYF.